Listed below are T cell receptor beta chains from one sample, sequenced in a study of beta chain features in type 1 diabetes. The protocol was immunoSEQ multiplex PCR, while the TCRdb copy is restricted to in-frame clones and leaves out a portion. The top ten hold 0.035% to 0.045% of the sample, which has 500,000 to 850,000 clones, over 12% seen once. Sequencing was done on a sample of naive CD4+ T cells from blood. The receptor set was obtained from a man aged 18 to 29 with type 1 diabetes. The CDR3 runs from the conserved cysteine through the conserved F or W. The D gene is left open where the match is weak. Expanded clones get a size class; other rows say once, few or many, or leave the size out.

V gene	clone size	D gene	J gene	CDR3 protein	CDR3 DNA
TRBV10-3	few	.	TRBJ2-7	CAISESPQGYEQYF	TGTGCCATCAGTGAATCACCTCAGGGCTACGAGCAGTACTTC
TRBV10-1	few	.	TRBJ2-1	CASSGAASYNEQFF	TGCGCCAGCAGTGGGGCGGCAAGCTACAATGAGCAGTTCTTC
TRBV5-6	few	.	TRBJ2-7	CASSLLSHEQYF	TGTGCCAGCAGCCTCCTTTCCCACGAGCAGTACTTC
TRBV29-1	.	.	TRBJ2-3	CSVDGGLFSTDTQYF	TGCAGCGTTGATGGAGGTCTTTTTAGCACAGATACGCAGTATTTT
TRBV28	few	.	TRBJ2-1	CASRDSYYNEQFF	TGTGCCAGCAGGGACAGTTATTACAATGAGCAGTTCTTC
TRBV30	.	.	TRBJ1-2	CAWTAVGGYTF	TGTGCCTGGACGGCAGTTGGAGGCTACACCTTC
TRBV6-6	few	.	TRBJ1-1	CASSPPGPGRTEAFF	TGTGCCAGCAGTCCCCCGGGGCCGGGACGCACTGAAGCTTTCTTT
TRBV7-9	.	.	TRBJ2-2	CANQMTGNTGELFF	TGTGCCAACCAGATGACAGGGAACACCGGGGAGCTGTTTTTT
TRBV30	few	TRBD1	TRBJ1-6	CAWIRGTDDSPLHF	TGTGCCTGGATCAGGGGGACAGATGATTCACCCCTCCACTTT
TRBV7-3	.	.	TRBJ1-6	CASSLNGNSPLHF	TGTGCCAGCAGCTTAAATGGGAATTCACCCCTCCACTTT
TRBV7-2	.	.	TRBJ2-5	CASSVNQGSQETQYF	TGTGCCAGCAGCGTCAATCAGGGAAGCCAAGAGACCCAGTACTTC
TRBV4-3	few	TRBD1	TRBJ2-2	CASSQAPTGTGITGELFF	TGCGCCAGCAGCCAAGCCCCAACCGGGACAGGGATCACCGGGGAGCTGTTTTTT
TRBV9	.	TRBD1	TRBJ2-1	CASSVAGRGGGGEQFF	TGTGCCAGCAGCGTAGCTGGACGAGGGGGCGGCGGTGAGCAGTTCTTC
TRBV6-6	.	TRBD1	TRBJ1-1	CASSITGAMNTEAFF	TGTGCCAGCAGTATCACAGGGGCGATGAACACTGAAGCTTTCTTT
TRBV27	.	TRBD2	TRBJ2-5	CASSLGIAGGQETQYF	TGTGCCAGCAGTTTAGGGATAGCGGGGGGACAAGAGACCCAGTACTTC
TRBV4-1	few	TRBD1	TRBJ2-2	CASSQGARGHGELFF	TGCGCCAGCAGCCAAGGTGCCAGGGGGCACGGGGAGCTGTTTTTT
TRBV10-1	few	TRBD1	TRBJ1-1	CASSESEGQRNTEAFF	TGCGCCAGCAGTGAGTCGGAGGGACAGCGGAACACTGAAGCTTTCTTT
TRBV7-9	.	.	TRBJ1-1	CASSSVENTEAFF	TGTGCCAGCAGCTCAGTCGAGAACACTGAAGCTTTCTTT
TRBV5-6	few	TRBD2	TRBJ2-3	CASSLAGGDTQYF	TGTGCCAGCAGCTTGGCGGGGGGAGATACGCAGTATTTT
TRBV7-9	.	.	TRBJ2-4	CASSLEGAKNIQYF	TGTGCCAGCAGCTTAGAAGGGGCCAAAAACATTCAGTACTTC
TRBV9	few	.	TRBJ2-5	CASSVGGKETQYF	TGTGCCAGCAGCGTGGGTGGGAAAGAGACCCAGTACTTC
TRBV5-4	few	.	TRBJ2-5	CASSFDKETQYF	TGTGCCAGCAGCTTCGACAAGGAGACCCAGTACTTC
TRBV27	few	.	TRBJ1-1	CASSYSQGNTEAFF	TGTGCCAGCAGTTATAGTCAGGGGAACACTGAAGCTTTCTTT
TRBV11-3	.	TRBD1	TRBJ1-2	CASSMGQGEGYTF	TGTGCCAGCAGCATGGGACAGGGAGAGGGCTACACCTTC
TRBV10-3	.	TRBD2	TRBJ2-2	CATASGTSGNTGELFF	TGTGCCACCGCATCCGGGACTAGCGGAAACACCGGGGAGCTGTTTTTT
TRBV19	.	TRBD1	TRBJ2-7	CASSEVGTGSSYEQYF	TGTGCCAGTAGCGAGGTGGGGACAGGGAGCTCCTACGAGCAGTACTTC
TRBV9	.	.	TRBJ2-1	CASSSYPGVNEQFF	TGTGCCAGCAGCTCCTACCCAGGGGTCAATGAGCAGTTCTTC
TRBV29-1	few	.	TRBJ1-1	CSVEWGGLLENTEAFF	TGCAGCGTTGAGTGGGGGGGGCTCCTTGAGAACACTGAAGCTTTCTTT
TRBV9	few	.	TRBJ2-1	CASRLDENEQFF	TGTGCCAGCAGACTCGACGAGAATGAGCAGTTCTTC
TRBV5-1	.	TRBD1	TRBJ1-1	CASSLQRGQGILEAFF	TGCGCCAGCAGCCTGCAACGGGGACAGGGGATACTTGAAGCTTTCTTT
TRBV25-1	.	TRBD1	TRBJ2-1	CASSEGQGNSYNEQFF	TGTGCCAGCAGTGAAGGACAGGGAAACTCCTACAATGAGCAGTTCTTC
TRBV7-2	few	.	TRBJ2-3	CASSLPISTDTQYF	TGTGCCAGCAGCTTACCCATTAGCACAGATACGCAGTATTTT
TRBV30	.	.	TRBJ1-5	CAWSVRLASNQPQHF	TGTGCCTGGAGTGTACGTCTGGCCAGCAATCAGCCCCAGCATTTT
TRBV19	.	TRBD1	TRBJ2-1	CASSRPGQAVVEQFF	TGTGCCAGCTCTCGACCGGGACAGGCGGTTGTTGAGCAGTTCTTC
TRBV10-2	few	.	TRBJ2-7	CASRNPRERSSYEQYF	TGCGCCAGCAGGAACCCCCGAGAGCGGAGCTCCTACGAGCAGTACTTC
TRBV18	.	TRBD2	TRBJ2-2	CASSPGTSGHTGELFF	TGTGCCAGCTCACCTGGGACTAGCGGTCACACCGGGGAGCTGTTTTTT
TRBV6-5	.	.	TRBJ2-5	CASSLGLQETQYF	TGTGCCAGCAGCTTGGGACTTCAAGAGACCCAGTACTTC
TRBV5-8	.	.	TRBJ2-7	CASSFHRVSDGEQYF	TGTGCCAGCAGCTTCCACAGGGTCAGTGACGGCGAGCAGTACTTC
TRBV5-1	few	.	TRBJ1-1	CASSSGERGTEAFF	TGCGCCAGCAGCTCGGGAGAGAGGGGCACTGAAGCTTTCTTT
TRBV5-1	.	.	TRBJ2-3	CASSLPGATTDTQYF	TGCGCCAGCAGCTTACCGGGAGCCACTACAGATACGCAGTATTTT